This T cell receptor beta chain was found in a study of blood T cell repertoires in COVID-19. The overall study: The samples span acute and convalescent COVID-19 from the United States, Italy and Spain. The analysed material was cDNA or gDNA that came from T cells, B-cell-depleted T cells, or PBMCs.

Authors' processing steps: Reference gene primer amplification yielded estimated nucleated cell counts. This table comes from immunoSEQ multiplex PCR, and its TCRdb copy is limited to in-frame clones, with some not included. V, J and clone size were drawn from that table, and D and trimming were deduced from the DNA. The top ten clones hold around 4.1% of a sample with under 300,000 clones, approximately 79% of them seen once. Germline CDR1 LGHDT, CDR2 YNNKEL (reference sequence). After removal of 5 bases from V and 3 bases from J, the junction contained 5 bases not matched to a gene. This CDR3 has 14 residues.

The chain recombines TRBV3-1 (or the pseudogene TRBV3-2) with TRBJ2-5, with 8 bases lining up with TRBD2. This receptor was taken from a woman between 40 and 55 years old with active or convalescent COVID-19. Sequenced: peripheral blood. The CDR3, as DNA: TGTGCCAGCAGCGGTAGCGGGGCAGAAGAGACCCAGTACTTC. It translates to CASSGSGAEETQYF.